A single T cell receptor beta chain is shown here with its context. Its antigen is as yet unknown. TCRdb's copy holds only in-frame clones and misses some; the assay was immunoSEQ multiplex PCR. The table records just under 85,000 clones, 70% to 90% of them present only once. Germline V gives CDR1 SGDLS, CDR2 YYNGEE. V dropped 3 bases and J dropped 2; count of bases not matched to a gene: 1. This CDR3 spans 14 amino acids. The data originate from a study of glioma-infiltrating T cells after dendritic cell vaccination. Background on the study: Patients had newly diagnosed or recurrent glioblastoma and received dendritic cell vaccines.

Fresh-frozen tumor tissue and more than two years of survival data were available for all. Study-wide points: Only a small number of patients had complete blood and tumor samples.

The sample in question was blood, obtained before dendritic cell vaccination. This receptor was obtained from a human donor with glioblastoma. The V and J genes are TRBV9 and TRBJ1-1; 10 bases agree with TRBD1. The CDR3 region is CASSGQGANTEAFF. CDR3 in DNA: TGTGCCAGCAGCGGACAGGGGGCTAACACTGAAGCTTTCTTT.